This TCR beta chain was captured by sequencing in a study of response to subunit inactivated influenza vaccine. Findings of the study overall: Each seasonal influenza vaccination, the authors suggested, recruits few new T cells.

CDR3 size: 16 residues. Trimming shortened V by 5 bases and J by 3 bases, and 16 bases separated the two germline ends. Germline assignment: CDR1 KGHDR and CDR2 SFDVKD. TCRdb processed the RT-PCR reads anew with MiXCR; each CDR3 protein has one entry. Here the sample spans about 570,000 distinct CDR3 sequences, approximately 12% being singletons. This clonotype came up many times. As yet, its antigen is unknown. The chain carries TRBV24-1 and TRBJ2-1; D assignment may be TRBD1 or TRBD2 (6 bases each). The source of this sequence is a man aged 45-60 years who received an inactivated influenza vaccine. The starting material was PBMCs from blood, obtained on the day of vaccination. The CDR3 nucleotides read TGTGCCACCAGTGGTGAGGGGGGTGGAATCTACAATGAGCAGTTCTTC. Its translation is CATSGEGGGIYNEQFF.